These 23 T cell receptor beta chains came from one sample sequenced in a study of human T cells and chemical hapten exposure (dated by TCRdb to about 2021). The time point label for this specimen denotes: healthy volunteer bleed at 6 weeks. Unfractionated whole blood was collected in Tempus Blood RNA tubes, and total RNA was extracted from that blood. Library preparation used RACE. The instrument was a NextSeq 500. TCRdb handled the public reads itself, with Q25 trimming in fastp and clone calling in MiXCR, and kept productive beta chains. Entries that share a CDR3 protein sequence are merged under the most common genes and DNA. The sample includes tens of thousands of distinct CDR3 sequences, with about 8.6% observed a single time. The ten largest clones add up to roughly 1.4% of the sample. Sequences were obtained from whole blood. The source of these receptors is a male donor in good health. Some clones in this sample may be carry-over from other donors' samples.

This clonotype was seen repeatedly, ten times or more. CDR3 in amino acids: CASDAEDQPQHF. CDR3 sequence (DNA): TGTGCCAGCGACGCAGAGGATCAGCCCCAGCATTTT. The chain carries TRBV21-1 and TRBJ1-5. TRBV21-1 is recorded as a pseudogene. The CDR3 extends over 12 amino acids.

On this clonotype: This could be a read error, since a much larger clone is one nucleotide away. As DNA, the CDR3 is TGTGCCAGCAGTTACTCGAACTCTGGGGCCAACGTCCTGACTTTC. Translating it yields CASSYSNSGANVLTF. The chain has TRBV6-5 and TRBJ2-6; no firm D call. V lost 0 bases and J lost 0, with 3 bases in between. CDR3 size: 15 residues. Germline-derived CDR1 and CDR2 are MNHEY and SVGAGI.

In its sample, this clonotype was seen many times. The DNA of the CDR3 is TGTGCCAGCAGCTTAGCGCCTACAGCAAACTATGGCTACACCTTC. This encodes CASSLAPTANYGYTF. The chain uses TRBV7-6 and TRBJ1-2; D not resolved. The CDR3 has 15 residues. Trimming cost V 0 bases and J 2 bases, with 10 bases left between them. Germline lookup yields CDR1 SGHVS and CDR2 FNYEAQ.

By sample fraction, this clonotype is medium-sized. The chain links TRBV9 to TRBJ1-5, with D possibly matching TRBD1 (5 bases). With 0 bases removed from V and 6 bases from J, the gap between germline ends came to 10 bases. Per germline, CDR1 SGDLS and CDR2 YYNGEE. The CDR3 is 14 amino acids. CDR3 in DNA: TGTGCCAGCAGCGTAGATGGGGCCGGTCAGCCCCAGCATTTT. Its translation: CASSVDGAGQPQHF.

This clonotype appeared a few times. The rearrangement joins TRBV3-1 to TRBJ2-7; 10 positions match TRBD2. This CDR3 contains 15 residues. CDR1 and CDR2 (germline): LGHDT, YNNKEL (reference sequence). V shed 0 bases and J 4 bases; nucleotides not matched to a gene: 3. This chain's CDR3 is CASSQERAGGYEQYF. Written as DNA, the CDR3 is TGTGCCAGCAGCCAAGAAAGAGCGGGAGGGTACGAGCAGTACTTC.

This clonotype was counted ten times or more. The chain joins TRBV7-8 to TRBJ1-6; the D gene is possibly TRBD1 (5 bases). V was shortened by 4 bases and J by 8 bases, with 15 bases between the two germline ends. The CDR3 has 15 residues. Germline V gene sequence: CDR1 SGHVS, CDR2 FQNEAQ. The CDR3: CASSSTVGADSPLHF. CDR3 DNA sequence: TGTGCCAGCAGCTCAACCGTCGGGGCGGATTCACCCCTCCACTTT.

V usage is TRBV7-7 and J usage is TRBJ1-4, with D possibly matching TRBD1 (5 bases). The CDR3 length is 13 residues. V dropped 8 bases and J dropped 6 bases, with 13 bases sitting between them. The germline CDR1 and CDR2 sequences are SSHAT and FNYEAQ (reference sequence). CDR3 in DNA: TGTGCCAGCGGGGCAGGTCCCCATGAAAAACTGTTTTTT. It specifies CASGAGPHEKLFF. The whole variable domain, remainder taken from reference TRBV7-7 and TRBJ1-4, is GAGVSQSPRYKVTKRGQDVTLRCDPISSHATLYWYQQALGQGPEFLTYFNYEAQPDKSGLPSDRFSAERPEGSISTLTIQRTEQRDSAMYRCASGAGPHEKLFFGSGTQLSVL.

This clonotype was detected only a few times. The rearrangement uses TRBV10-2 and TRBJ2-7; no reliable D call. The V and J ends lost 5 bases and 2 bases respectively, with 4 bases between them. Germline CDR1 WSHSY, CDR2 SAAADI. The CDR3 spans 11 residues. CDR3 loop: CASSRAYEQYF. The CDR3 DNA reads as TGCGCCAGCAGTCGAGCCTACGAGCAGTACTTC.

This clonotype came up a few times. The junction departs from germline at one end; a sequencing error may be responsible. The V and J genes are TRBV13 and TRBJ2-7; D perhaps matches TRBD1 (5 bases). The germline V gene has CDR1 PRHDT and CDR2 FYEKMQ (reference sequence). The CDR3 is 15 amino acids. CDR3 amino acids: CASSLGEVDPYEQYF. CDR3 nucleotides: TGTGCCAGCAGCCTAGGGGAAGTCGATCCCTACGAGCAGTACTTC.

This clonotype was seen ten or more times. The chain has TRBV5-1 and TRBJ2-3, with D perhaps matching TRBD1 (6 bases). CDR1 and CDR2 from the germline V gene are SGHRS and YFSETQ. The CDR3 spans 13 residues. The V end lost 7 bases, the J end lost 7 bases, and 16 bases lay between the germline ends. The CDR3 region has the DNA TGCGCCAGCTCAGGGGTCCCTCAATATACGCAGTATTTT. It codes for CASSGVPQYTQYF.

The V call is TRBV5-5, the J call TRBJ1-5; possibly TRBD1 for D (5 bases). V lost 2 bases to trimming and J lost 6 bases, with 12 bases between them. The germline V gene encodes CDR1 SGHKS and CDR2 YYEKEE (reference sequence). This CDR3 is built from 14 residues. The DNA of the CDR3 is TGTGCCAGCAGCTTCCATGATGGGGCTCAGCCCCAGCATTTT. It is translated as CASSFHDGAQPQHF.

The V and J genes are TRBV19 and TRBJ2-1; 7 bases agree with TRBD2. The CDR3 is 15 amino acids. CDR1 is LNHDA, CDR2 SQIVND, per germline (reference sequence). The J segment lost 4 bases and the V segment lost 11 bases, leaving 14 bases of the junction unmatched. CDR3 bases: TGTGCCGGCGCAGGTCTAGCGGCACCATACAATGAGCAGTTCTTC. Encoded protein: CAGAGLAAPYNEQFF.

The chain couples TRBV29-1 to TRBJ1-1; D is perhaps TRBD1 (5 bases). CDR1 is SQVTM and CDR2 is ANQGSEA in the germline V gene. The V end was cut by 4 bases, the J end by 6 bases, with 9 bases between. The CDR3 covers 11 residues. In DNA, the CDR3 is TGCAGCGTTGCGGAGACAGCTGAAGCTTTCTTT. It codes for CSVAETAEAFF.

This clonotype is classed as medium-sized. The J gene is TRBJ1-1, the V gene TRBV20-1; tentative D call: TRBD1 (5 bases). Trimming removed 0 bases at V and 4 bases at J, with 15 bases between. This CDR3 region has 15 residues. Germline V gene sequence: CDR1 DFQATT, CDR2 SNEGSKA (reference sequence). CDR3 coding DNA: TGCAGTGCTAGAGATCTGGGCAGGGAAAGCACTGAAGCTTTCTTT. Protein product: CSARDLGRESTEAFF.

This clonotype has more than one count but fewer than ten. This rearrangement joins TRBV12-3 or TRBV12-4 to TRBJ2-7; 7 bases agree with TRBD1. The length of the CDR3 is 15 residues. V was clipped by 5 bases and J by 6 bases; unmatched bases: 13. The CDR3 protein is CASSRDRDRPLEQYF. The CDR3 DNA is TGTGCCAGCAGTCGCGACCGGGACAGACCACTCGAGCAGTACTTC.

This clonotype has a count of ten or more. V usage is TRBV7-8 and J usage is TRBJ2-1; TRBD1 matches 7 bases. Germline V lookup: CDR1 SGHVS, CDR2 FQNEAQ. The CDR3 is 17 residues long. With 2 bases clipped from V and 0 bases from J, the junction kept 7 bases outside the gene matches. CDR3 loop: CASSLPSRDSSYNEQFF. CDR3 nucleotide sequence: TGTGCCAGCAGCTTACCGAGCCGGGACAGCTCCTACAATGAGCAGTTCTTC. Using reference TRBV7-8 and TRBJ2-1 for the parts outside the CDR3, the full variable domain is GAGVSQSPRYKVAKRGQDVALRCDPISGHVSLFWYQQALGQGPEFLTYFQNEAQLDKSGLPSDRFFAERPEGSVSTLKIQRTQQEDSAVYLCASSLPSRDSSYNEQFFGPGTRLTVL.

V usage is TRBV12-3 or TRBV12-4 and J usage is TRBJ2-7, with D hard to call. The CDR3 runs to 12 residues. The V and J ends lost 1 base and 5 bases respectively, with 6 bases between them. CDR3 region: CASSLGVHEQYF. In DNA, the CDR3 is TGTGCCAGCAGTTTAGGGGTACACGAGCAGTACTTC.

This clonotype was recorded a few times. The J gene is TRBJ1-5, the V gene TRBV6-1; D not resolved. The V end lost 2 bases, the J end lost 10 bases, and 12 bases lay between the germline ends. Germline CDR1 reads MNHNS; CDR2 reads SASEGT. The length of the CDR3 is 13 residues. The CDR3 DNA is TGTGCCAGCAGTGAACCGACAATCAGCCCCCAGCATTTT. It yields the protein CASSEPTISPQHF.

The sample holds a few counts of this clonotype. The chain couples TRBV7-9 to TRBJ1-1, with TRBD1 matching over 9 bases. The CDR3 contains 14 residues. Germline V lookup: CDR1 SEHNR, CDR2 FQNEAQ (reference sequence). Losses at the gene ends were 5 bases for V and 6 bases for J; bases not matched to a gene: 7. The DNA for the CDR3 is TGTGCCAGCAGCACAGGGGGCTCTTCCTCTGAAGCTTTCTTT. The encoded protein is CASSTGGSSSEAFF.

The sample holds many counts of this clonotype. This chain uses TRBV3-1 with TRBJ2-3, with 8 positions matching TRBD1. V shed 7 bases, J shed 6 bases, and the junction held 6 bases outside the gene matches. This CDR3 region has 13 residues. CDR1 LGHDT and CDR2 YNNKEL come from the germline V gene (reference sequence). CDR3 coding DNA: TGTGCCAGCACCCAGGGGGCTATGGATACGCAGTATTTT. This codes for CASTQGAMDTQYF.

This clonotype has ten or more counts. The chain employs TRBV7-9 and TRBJ2-3; D ambiguous. Germline lookup yields CDR1 SEHNR and CDR2 FQNEAQ (reference sequence). The CDR3 is 14 residues long. Trimming shortened V by 3 bases and J by 2 bases, and 9 bases separated the two germline ends. The CDR3 protein is CASSFIPDTDTQYF. CDR3 in DNA: TGTGCCAGCAGCTTTATACCAGACACAGATACGCAGTATTTT.

This clonotype was detected many times. CDR3 sequence reads: CSANRAGNEQFF. The CDR3 DNA reads TGCAGTGCTAACCGGGCGGGTAATGAGCAGTTCTTC. V gene TRBV20-1 combines with J gene TRBJ2-1, with D perhaps TRBD2 (5 bases). Germline V gene sequence: CDR1 DFQATT, CDR2 SNEGSKA (reference sequence). This CDR3 is built from 12 residues. V shed 4 bases and J shed 7 bases, with 11 bases lying between them.

This clonotype was seen only a few times. CDR3 bases: TGTGCCAGTAGCGCGGCGATATACAAGGATACGCAGTATTTT. It encodes CASSAAIYKDTQYF. This chain uses TRBV19 with TRBJ2-3; D remains ambiguous. Trimming took off 6 bases at V and 6 bases at J, with 16 bases between the two ends. The CDR3 is 14 amino acids. The germline V gene has CDR1 LNHDA and CDR2 SQIVND (reference sequence).